This is a list of T cell receptor beta chains from one sample in a study of blood T cell repertoires in COVID-19. Repertoires were generated with immunoSEQ multiplex PCR, while TCRdb's copy carries only in-frame clones and drops some. The table includes 100,000 to 150,000 clones, about 90% detected once. What was sequenced was peripheral blood. These receptors all come from a woman aged 60-70 years with acute or convalescent COVID-19. The CDR3 runs from the conserved cysteine through the conserved F or W. Fields, in order: D gene, clone size, V gene, J gene, CDR3 protein, CDR3 DNA. The D gene is left open where the match is weak. Size is stated for part of the rows, as once, few or many counts, or as a class when the clone is expanded.

d_gene: TRBD1; abundance: once; v_gene: TRBV19; j_gene: TRBJ1-5; CDR3aa: CASSIKTGGGQPQHF; CDR3nt: TGTGCCAGTAGTATTAAAACAGGGGGCGGTCAGCCCCAGCATTTT
d_gene: TRBD1; abundance: -; v_gene: TRBV6-5; j_gene: TRBJ2-6; CDR3aa: CASSRTGAGANVLTF; CDR3nt: TGTGCCAGCAGCCGGACAGGGGCCGGGGCCAACGTCCTGACTTTC
d_gene: -; abundance: -; v_gene: TRBV2; j_gene: TRBJ2-1; CDR3aa: CASMEGGGNYNEQFF; CDR3nt: TGTGCCAGCATGGAAGGAGGCGGCAACTACAATGAGCAGTTCTTC
d_gene: -; abundance: -; v_gene: TRBV30; j_gene: TRBJ2-5; CDR3aa: CAWSVRRGTQETQYF; CDR3nt: TGTGCCTGGAGTGTACGTCGCGGAACCCAAGAGACCCAGTACTTC
d_gene: TRBD1; abundance: -; v_gene: TRBV12-3/TRBV12-4; j_gene: TRBJ1-2; CDR3aa: CASSYQGASGYTF; CDR3nt: TGTGCCAGCAGTTATCAGGGGGCGAGTGGCTACACCTTC
d_gene: -; abundance: -; v_gene: TRBV19; j_gene: TRBJ2-5; CDR3aa: CASSRGRKETQYF; CDR3nt: TGTGCCAGTAGTAGGGGGCGCAAGGAGACCCAGTACTTC
d_gene: -; abundance: -; v_gene: TRBV19; j_gene: TRBJ2-1; CDR3aa: CASSMVWEFTINNEQFF; CDR3nt: TGTGCCAGTAGTATGGTCTGGGAGTTCACGATAAACAATGAGCAGTTCTTC
d_gene: TRBD2; abundance: -; v_gene: TRBV19; j_gene: TRBJ2-1; CDR3aa: CASSIWLAGDDEQFF; CDR3nt: TGTGCCAGTAGTATTTGGCTAGCGGGAGATGATGAGCAGTTCTTC
d_gene: -; abundance: -; v_gene: TRBV5-5; j_gene: TRBJ2-3; CDR3aa: CASSARLGAYSTDTQYF; CDR3nt: TGTGCCAGCAGCGCCCGGCTTGGAGCGTATAGCACAGATACGCAGTATTTT
d_gene: -; abundance: few; v_gene: TRBV5-4; j_gene: TRBJ1-1; CDR3aa: CASSSDRMSEAFF; CDR3nt: TGTGCCAGCAGCTCTGACAGAATGTCTGAAGCTTTCTTT
d_gene: TRBD1; abundance: -; v_gene: TRBV11-2; j_gene: TRBJ1-6; CDR3aa: CASSFQGGASPLHF; CDR3nt: TGTGCCAGCAGCTTCCAAGGGGGCGCTTCACCCCTCCACTTT
d_gene: TRBD2; abundance: -; v_gene: TRBV7-8; j_gene: TRBJ2-1; CDR3aa: CASSGGTSGSYNEQFF; CDR3nt: TGTGCCAGCAGCGGAGGGACTAGCGGGAGCTACAATGAGCAGTTCTTC
d_gene: TRBD1; abundance: -; v_gene: TRBV30; j_gene: TRBJ1-2; CDR3aa: CACPPKGQGYGYTF; CDR3nt: TGTGCCTGCCCCCCGAAAGGACAGGGATATGGCTACACCTTC
d_gene: TRBD1; abundance: -; v_gene: TRBV7-6; j_gene: TRBJ1-5; CDR3aa: CASSSDRGLGQPQHF; CDR3nt: TGTGCCAGCAGTTCCGACAGGGGGCTGGGTCAGCCCCAGCATTTT
d_gene: TRBD2; abundance: -; v_gene: TRBV19; j_gene: TRBJ2-7; CDR3aa: CASSTRRGLARYEQYF; CDR3nt: TGTGCCAGTAGTACTAGGAGGGGACTAGCGCGCTACGAGCAGTACTTC
d_gene: -; abundance: -; v_gene: TRBV3-1/TRBV3-2; j_gene: TRBJ1-2; CDR3aa: CASSAGMYGYTF; CDR3nt: TGTGCCAGCAGCGCAGGGATGTATGGCTACACCTTC
d_gene: -; abundance: -; v_gene: TRBV19; j_gene: TRBJ1-1; CDR3aa: CASSAPGAREAFF; CDR3nt: TGTGCCAGTAGTGCGCCGGGAGCCCGTGAAGCTTTCTTT
d_gene: TRBD2; abundance: once; v_gene: TRBV2; j_gene: TRBJ2-1; CDR3aa: CASSEASGRANEQFF; CDR3nt: TGTGCCAGCAGTGAGGCTAGCGGGAGGGCCAATGAGCAGTTCTTC
d_gene: TRBD1; abundance: once; v_gene: TRBV9; j_gene: TRBJ2-1; CDR3aa: CASSPRDRGLNEQFF; CDR3nt: TGTGCCAGCAGTCCCCGGGACAGGGGATTGAATGAGCAGTTCTTC
d_gene: -; abundance: -; v_gene: TRBV6-5; j_gene: TRBJ1-1; CDR3aa: CASSPEWEGTEAFF; CDR3nt: TGTGCCAGCAGCCCCGAGTGGGAGGGGACTGAAGCTTTCTTT
d_gene: TRBD1; abundance: once; v_gene: TRBV29-1; j_gene: TRBJ1-1; CDR3aa: CSAILRDRGSNTEAFF; CDR3nt: TGCAGCGCAATCCTCCGGGACAGGGGATCGAACACTGAAGCTTTCTTT
d_gene: -; abundance: -; v_gene: TRBV10-3; j_gene: TRBJ1-1; CDR3aa: CAISVKTAMNTEAFF; CDR3nt: TGTGCCATCAGTGTAAAGACAGCTATGAACACTGAAGCTTTCTTT
d_gene: TRBD2; abundance: -; v_gene: TRBV3-1/TRBV3-2; j_gene: TRBJ2-1; CDR3aa: CASSQERGGLAGVGHNEQFF; CDR3nt: TGTGCCAGCAGCCAAGAAAGAGGGGGACTAGCGGGAGTCGGGCACAATGAGCAGTTCTTC
d_gene: -; abundance: -; v_gene: TRBV6-5; j_gene: TRBJ1-1; CDR3aa: CASSYRGGATEAFF; CDR3nt: TGTGCCAGCAGTTACCGGGGAGGGGCGACTGAAGCTTTCTTT
d_gene: TRBD2; abundance: -; v_gene: TRBV7-2; j_gene: TRBJ2-1; CDR3aa: CASSLGAGDGDEQFF; CDR3nt: TGTGCCAGCAGCTTAGGGGCGGGAGATGGGGATGAGCAGTTCTTC
d_gene: -; abundance: -; v_gene: TRBV19; j_gene: TRBJ1-1; CDR3aa: CASSKTGIAEAFF; CDR3nt: TGTGCCAGTAGTAAAACAGGGATCGCTGAAGCTTTCTTT
d_gene: TRBD2; abundance: -; v_gene: TRBV3-1/TRBV3-2; j_gene: TRBJ2-7; CDR3aa: CASSQELGTSDREQYF; CDR3nt: TGTGCCAGCAGCCAAGAATTGGGGACTAGCGATAGGGAGCAGTACTTC